The 20 T cell receptor beta chains below come from one sample, sequenced in a study of blood T cell repertoires in COVID-19 (dated by TCRdb to the early 2020s). Libraries were made using the immunoSEQ multiplex PCR assay. TCRdb provides this immuneACCESS table in a form limited to in-frame rearrangements. Some clones are lacking; in checked studies, under half of them reflect an unresolved V gene, and why the rest are absent is not known. Counted in this sample were 250,000 to 350,000 clones; more than 75% of them appeared once. Of the sample, about 10% is held by the ten largest clones. The sample taken for sequencing was PBMCs or T cells enriched from blood (not recorded which). The receptor set was obtained from a young woman who had recovered from COVID-19.

The chain links TRBV24-1 to TRBJ2-3; 12 positions match TRBD2. V trimming: 5 bases; J trimming: 5 bases; junction bases outside the gene matches: 13. Per germline, CDR1 KGHDR and CDR2 SFDVKD. This CDR3 is built from 18 residues. This chain's CDR3 is CATSGLSSGRASQDTQYF. The DNA for the CDR3 is TGTGCCACCAGTGGCCTTTCTAGCGGGAGGGCCTCACAAGATACGCAGTATTTT.

V gene TRBV5-6 combines with J gene TRBJ1-2; D might be TRBD1 (6 bases). The CDR3 totals 15 residues. V gave up 8 bases and J gave up 2 bases, with 19 bases separating them. Germline V CDR1 and CDR2: SGHDT, YYEEEE. The CDR3 region is CASRAFGGANYGYTF. In DNA form, the CDR3 reads TGTGCCAGTAGAGCCTTTGGGGGCGCCAACTATGGCTACACCTTC.

The chain combines TRBV11-2 with TRBJ1-6, with D possibly TRBD1 on 6 matching bases. Germline values: CDR1 SGHAT, CDR2 FQNNGV. Trimming stripped 5 bases from V and 13 bases from J, with 15 bases between. The CDR3 loop spans 13 amino acids. This CDR3 is CASSPPETGPLHF. The CDR3 bases are TGTGCCAGCAGCCCTCCCGAGACAGGCCCCCTCCACTTT.

This clone has a handful of counts. V and J are TRBV1 and TRBJ1-5; TRBD1 is the table's D call and was not checked against the DNA. TRBV1 is a pseudogene. The CDR3 runs 18 residues. The CDR3 loop is CTSSQQPTGSTSNQPQHF. Here the CDR3 DNA reads TGCACCAGCAGCCAACAACCCACAGGTTCCACTAGCAATCAGCCCCAGCATTTT.

CDR3 coding DNA: TGTGCCAGCAGCTCCCCCGGACTAGCGGGAGTAAAGACCCAGTACTTC. Translated: CASSSPGLAGVKTQYF. The chain links TRBV5-4 to TRBJ2-5, with 13 bases that match TRBD2. From germline, CDR1 is SGHNT and CDR2 YYREEE (reference sequence). CDR3 length equals 16 residues. V dropped 3 bases and J dropped 6; count of bases not matched to a gene: 8.

This chain joins TRBV5-1 and TRBJ2-3; D is perhaps TRBD2 (6 bases). Per the germline V gene, CDR1 is SGHRS and CDR2 is YFSETQ. Between the trimmed V and J ends, which lost 0 bases and 1 base, there was a span of 9 bases. This CDR3 region has 15 residues. The CDR3 is CASSLGGEGTDTQYF. CDR3 in DNA: TGCGCCAGCAGCTTGGGCGGGGAAGGCACAGATACGCAGTATTTT.

This clone showed up just once. The CDR3 loop reads CASSLEFAEAFF. The CDR3 DNA reads TGTGCCAGCAGCTTAGAGTTCGCTGAAGCTTTCTTT. The gene calls are TRBV11-2 and TRBJ1-1; D gene uncertain. CDR1 and CDR2 from the germline V gene are SGHAT and FQNNGV. This CDR3 comprises 12 residues. V was clipped by 0 bases and J by 6 bases, with 5 bases between them.

The chain carries TRBV2 and TRBJ1-2, with 8 bases aligning to TRBD1. Germline values: CDR1 SNHLY, CDR2 FYNNEI. There are 14 residues in the CDR3. Losses at the gene ends were 6 bases for V and 2 bases for J; bases not matched to a gene: 5. This CDR3 reads CASSQGQGNYGYTF. The CDR3 nucleotides read TGTGCCAGCAGCCAAGGACAGGGCAACTATGGCTACACCTTC.

V is TRBV6-5 and J is TRBJ2-2; D is unresolved. CDR1 is MNHEY, CDR2 SVGAGI, per germline. This CDR3 contains 16 residues. V lost 0 bases and J lost 5, with 13 bases in between. CDR3 residues: CASSYSRLPGTGELFF. CDR3 sequence (DNA): TGTGCCAGCAGTTACTCGAGGCTTCCTGGTACCGGGGAGCTGTTTTTT.

The V gene is TRBV28, the J gene TRBJ1-5, with D possibly being TRBD1 (5 bases). The CDR3 has 17 residues. Trimming took 6 bases from V and 0 from J, leaving 18 bases between them. Germline CDR1 MDHEN, CDR2 SYDVKM. The DNA for the CDR3 is TGTGCCAGCAGAAAACCCATTTCAGGGTATAGCAATCAGCCCCAGCATTTT. Translated, it gives CASRKPISGYSNQPQHF.

The CDR3 region has the DNA TGTGCCAGCAGCCAAGCCCGGACTAGCGGGAGAGTTTTAAATGAGCAGTTCTTC. Translated, it gives CASSQARTSGRVLNEQFF. This chain uses TRBV14 with TRBJ2-1; 13 bases match TRBD2. Looked up from germline, CDR1 is SGHDN and CDR2 is FVKESK. J was trimmed by 7 bases and V by 1 base; bases with no gene match: 10. There are 18 residues in the CDR3.

Written as DNA, the CDR3 is TGTGCCAGCAGCCCTCTCCCCGGGACTAGCGGGGGGGCTAACGAGCAGTACTTC. Residues: CASSPLPGTSGGANEQYF. The chain employs TRBV7-9 and TRBJ2-7; 16 positions agree with TRBD2. The CDR3 covers 18 residues. In germline, CDR1 is SEHNR, CDR2 FQNEAQ (reference sequence). V lost 5 bases, J lost 5 bases, and 12 bases stayed unmatched.

This chain uses TRBV5-1 with TRBJ2-1; TRBD1 matches at 8 bases. Germline V CDR1 and CDR2: SGHRS, YFSETQ. This CDR3 contains 15 residues. Trimming cost V 8 bases and J 1 base; bases outside gene matches: 8. As DNA, the CDR3 is TGCGCCAGTAAGGGGACAGGTGAATCCTACAATGAGCAGTTCTTC. Translating it yields CASKGTGESYNEQFF.

This chain links TRBV5-1 with TRBJ2-3; 10 bases are shared with TRBD2. The CDR3 sequence is 15 residues long. Germline V gene lookup returns CDR1 SGHRS and CDR2 YFSETQ. V lost 4 bases to trimming and J lost 6 bases; unmatched junction nucleotides: 8. CDR3 sequence reads: CASSLLAGGEDTQYF. The DNA of the CDR3 is TGCGCCAGCAGCCTATTAGCGGGGGGCGAGGATACGCAGTATTTT.

The rearrangement links TRBV7-9 to TRBJ1-2; D remains unclear. This CDR3 is built from 14 residues. In germline, CDR1 is SEHNR, CDR2 FQNEAQ (reference sequence). The V end was cut by 3 bases, the J end by 0 bases, with 8 bases between. The CDR3 region is CASSFSPPNYGYTF. The DNA for the CDR3 is TGTGCCAGCAGCTTTAGCCCGCCTAACTATGGCTACACCTTC.

This clone was seen only once. J is TRBJ2-1 and V is TRBV28, with 9 bases aligning to TRBD2. CDR1 MDHEN and CDR2 SYDVKM come from the germline V gene. This CDR3 comprises 20 residues. V lost 2 bases to trimming and J lost 12 bases; unmatched junction nucleotides: 26. CDR3 loop: CASSLIGGRKTSGPSKGQFF. The CDR3 DNA follows: TGTGCCAGCAGTTTAATTGGGGGACGGAAGACTAGCGGCCCCTCAAAAGGGCAGTTCTTC. The full variable domain, with the rest looked up from reference TRBV28 and TRBJ2-1, is DVKVTQSSRYLVKRTGEKVFLECVQDMDHENMFWYRQDPGLGLRLIYFSYDVKMKEKGDIPEGYSVSREKKERFSLILESASTNQTSMYLCASSLIGGRKTSGPSKGQFFGPGTRLTVL.

The V and J genes are TRBV5-8 and TRBJ1-1; a possible D gene is TRBD1 (5 bases). This CDR3 is 15 amino acids long. The V gene lost 0 bases and the J gene lost 0 bases, with 9 bases spanning the gap. Germline V gene sequence: CDR1 SGHTS, CDR2 YDEGEE. The CDR3 protein is CASSLGTILNTEAFF. CDR3 nucleotides: TGTGCCAGCAGCTTGGGGACAATTTTGAACACTGAAGCTTTCTTT.

This chain links TRBV10-2 with TRBJ2-4, with 7 bases lining up with TRBD2. Germline V lookup: CDR1 WSHSY, CDR2 SAAADI. V gave up 0 bases and J gave up 1 base; unmatched junction bases: 12. The CDR3 consists of 19 residues. CDR3 sequence: CASSESQRWGGSAKNIQYF. The CDR3 DNA reads as TGCGCCAGCAGTGAGTCTCAGCGGTGGGGGGGAAGTGCCAAAAACATTCAGTACTTC.

This clone was found a few times. The J gene is TRBJ2-1, the V gene TRBV28; D possibly corresponds to TRBD1 (5 bases). From germline, CDR1 is MDHEN and CDR2 SYDVKM. V shed 3 bases and J shed 2 bases, with 8 bases lying between them. CDR3 length: 14 residues. CDR3 in DNA: TGTGCCAGCAGTTTCGGACAAGCCTACAATGAGCAGTTCTTC. It translates to CASSFGQAYNEQFF.

This clone was detected a few times. The chain uses TRBV19 and TRBJ1-1; 7 bases agree with TRBD1. Germline trimming cut 5 bases from V and 4 bases from J; bases unmatched to any gene: 10. Germline assignment: CDR1 LNHDA and CDR2 SQIVND (reference sequence). The CDR3 loop spans 15 amino acids. CDR3 DNA: TGTGCCAGTAGTCTTATAAGACAGGGCGGCACTGAAGCTTTCTTT. As protein: CASSLIRQGGTEAFF.